This T cell receptor (beta chain) stems from a study of CD8 T cells in ankylosing spondylitis. The study, taken as a whole, reports: Made up of about eight highly homologous variants, a TCR beta motif appeared characteristic of ankylosing spondylitis blood. Researchers reportedly found disease-linked clones significantly enriched in matched ankylosing spondylitis synovial fluid.

On this clonotype: Its antigen is undetermined.

5'-RACE, quantitative and with molecular barcodes, yielded the TCR beta libraries. TCRdb fed the 5' RACE reads into MiXCR, producing one record per CDR3 protein. The sample comprises about 180,000 distinct CDR3 sequences, 9.8% of which are singletons, and approximately 15% rests with the top ten. Germline V gene lookup returns CDR1 SGDLS and CDR2 YYNGEE. CDR3 size: 13 residues. The V gene lost 2 bases and the J gene lost 6 bases, with 8 bases spanning the gap. The sequenced sample was blood, either unsorted or a sorted T cell fraction (not recorded which). The gene calls are TRBV9 and TRBJ2-2, with D possibly called TRBD1 or TRBD2 (6 bases each). This clonotype was obtained from a female donor with ankylosing spondylitis or in good health (not recorded which). CDR3 coding DNA: TGTGCCAGCAGCGTGGGGGGCTCCGGGGAGCTGTTTTTT. Translating it yields CASSVGGSGELFF. Looking up the rest from reference TRBV9 and TRBJ2-2 gives the full variable domain: DSGVTQTPKHLITATGQRVTLRCSPRSGDLSVYWYQQSLDQGLQFLIQYYNGEERAKGNILERFSAQQFPDLHSELNLSSLELGDSALYFCASSVGGSGELFFGEGSRLTVL.